This TCR beta chain was documented in a study of CD4 T cells in relation to SARS-CoV-2 and coronaviruses. About the research overall: Crossreactive spike epitopes shared across donors were mapped to their HLA restriction.

To note about this clone: Its target is not known.

Before the COVID-19 pandemic, during about 2010-2018, CD4+ T cells were taken from unexposed donors. The protocol was immunoSEQ multiplex PCR, while the TCRdb copy is restricted to in-frame clones and leaves out a portion. The sample shows some 68,000 clones, more than 80% of them seen only once. Trimming at V came to 2 bases and at J to 6 bases, leaving 9 bases not matched to a gene. Germline CDR1 is GTSNPN and CDR2 is SVGIG (reference sequence). The length of the CDR3 is 14 residues. Study-wide points: Compared with monoreactive clones, crossreactive clones showed significantly weaker SARS-CoV-2 expansion. In roughly two thirds of donors, memory CD4+ clonotypes crossrecognized SARS-CoV-2 and at least one common cold coronavirus spike. Pre-pandemic and post-infection samples never came from the same donor.

Sequenced material: naive CD4+ T cells from PBMCs. Described subset: naive CD4+ T cells isolated by negative enrichment. This sequence originates from a human donor in good health. This chain links TRBV30 with TRBJ2-7, with TRBD1 matching 8 bases. The CDR3 spells CAWSYRTGFSEQYF. The CDR3 DNA reads TGTGCCTGGAGTTATAGGACAGGGTTCTCCGAGCAGTACTTC.